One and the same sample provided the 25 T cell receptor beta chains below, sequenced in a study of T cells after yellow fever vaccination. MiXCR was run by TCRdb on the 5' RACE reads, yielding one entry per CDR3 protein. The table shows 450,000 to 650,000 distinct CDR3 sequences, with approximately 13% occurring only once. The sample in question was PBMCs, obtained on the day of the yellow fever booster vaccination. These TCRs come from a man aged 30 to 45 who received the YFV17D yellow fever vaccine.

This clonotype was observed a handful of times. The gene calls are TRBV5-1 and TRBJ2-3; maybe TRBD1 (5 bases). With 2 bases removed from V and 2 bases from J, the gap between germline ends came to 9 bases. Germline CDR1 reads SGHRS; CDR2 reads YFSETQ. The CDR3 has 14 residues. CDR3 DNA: TGCGCCAGCAGCTTTGGACACACCACAGATACGCAGTATTTT. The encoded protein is CASSFGHTTDTQYF.

The CDR3 DNA reads TGTGCCAGCAGCGCTCGGGACAGAAGGACCTACGAGCAGTACTTC. As protein: CASSARDRRTYEQYF. J is TRBJ2-7 and V is TRBV7-2; 7 bases fit TRBD1. Germline loops: CDR1 SGHTA, CDR2 FQGNSA. This CDR3 has 15 amino acids. The V and J ends lost 5 bases and 2 bases, in that order; junction bases with no gene match: 9.

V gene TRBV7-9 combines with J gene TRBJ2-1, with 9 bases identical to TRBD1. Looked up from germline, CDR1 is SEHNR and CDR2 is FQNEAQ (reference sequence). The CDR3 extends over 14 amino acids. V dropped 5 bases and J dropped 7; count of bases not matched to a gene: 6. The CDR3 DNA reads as TGTGCCAGCAGCACCAGACAGGGGGTGAATGAGCAGTTCTTC. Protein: CASSTRQGVNEQFF.

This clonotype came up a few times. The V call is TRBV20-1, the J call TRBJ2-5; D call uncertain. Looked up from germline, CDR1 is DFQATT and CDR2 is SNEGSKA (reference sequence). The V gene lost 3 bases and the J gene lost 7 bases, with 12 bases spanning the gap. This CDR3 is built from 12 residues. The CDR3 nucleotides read TGCAGTGCTAGGTCCCCCCCCGCGACCCAGTACTTC. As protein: CSARSPPATQYF.

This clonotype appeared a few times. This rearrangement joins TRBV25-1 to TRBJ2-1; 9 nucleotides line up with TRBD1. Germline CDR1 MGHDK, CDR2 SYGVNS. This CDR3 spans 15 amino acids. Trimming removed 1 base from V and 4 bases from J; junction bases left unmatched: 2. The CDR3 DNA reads TGTGCCAGCAGTGAATGGGGGACAGGGTACAATGAGCAGTTCTTC. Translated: CASSEWGTGYNEQFF.

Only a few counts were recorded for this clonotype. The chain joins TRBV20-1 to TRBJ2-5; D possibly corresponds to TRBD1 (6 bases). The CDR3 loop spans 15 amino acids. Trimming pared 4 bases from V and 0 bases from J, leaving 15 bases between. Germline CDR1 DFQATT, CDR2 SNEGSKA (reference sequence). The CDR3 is CSAKRTDFYQETQYF. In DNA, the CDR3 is TGCAGTGCTAAAAGGACAGACTTCTACCAAGAGACCCAGTACTTC.

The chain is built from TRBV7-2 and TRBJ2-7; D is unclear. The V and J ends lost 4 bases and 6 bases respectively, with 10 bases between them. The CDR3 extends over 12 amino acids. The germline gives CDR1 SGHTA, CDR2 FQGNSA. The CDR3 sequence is CASSSTRREQYF. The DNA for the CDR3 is TGTGCCAGCAGCTCCACCCGCCGCGAGCAGTACTTC.

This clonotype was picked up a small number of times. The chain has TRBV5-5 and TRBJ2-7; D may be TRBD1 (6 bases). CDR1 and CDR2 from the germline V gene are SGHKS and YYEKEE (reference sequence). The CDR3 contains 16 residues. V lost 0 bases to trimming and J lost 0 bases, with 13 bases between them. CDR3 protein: CASSLDWDTSSYEQYF. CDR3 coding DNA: TGTGCCAGCAGCTTGGATTGGGACACCAGCTCCTACGAGCAGTACTTC.

CDR3: CSARQAEAFF. CDR3 sequence (DNA): TGCAGTGCGCGACAGGCAGAAGCTTTCTTT. The chain joins TRBV20-1 to TRBJ1-1, with D perhaps TRBD1 (6 bases). The CDR3 is made up of 10 amino acids. V shed 6 bases and J shed 8 bases, with 10 bases lying between them. The germline CDR1 and CDR2 sequences are DFQATT and SNEGSKA (reference sequence).

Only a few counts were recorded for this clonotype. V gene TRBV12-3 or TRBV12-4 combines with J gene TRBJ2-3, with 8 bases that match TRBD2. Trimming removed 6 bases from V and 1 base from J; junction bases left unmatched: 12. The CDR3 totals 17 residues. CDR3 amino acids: CASSPTVGSGGTDTQYF. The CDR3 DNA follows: TGTGCCAGCAGCCCGACCGTGGGTAGCGGGGGCACAGATACGCAGTATTTT.

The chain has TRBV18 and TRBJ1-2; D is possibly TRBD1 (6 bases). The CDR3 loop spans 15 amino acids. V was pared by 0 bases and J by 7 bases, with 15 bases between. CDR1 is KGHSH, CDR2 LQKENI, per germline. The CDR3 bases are TGTGCCAGCTCACCACCGGTTTATACGGGGGCTGGCTACACCTTC. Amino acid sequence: CASSPPVYTGAGYTF.

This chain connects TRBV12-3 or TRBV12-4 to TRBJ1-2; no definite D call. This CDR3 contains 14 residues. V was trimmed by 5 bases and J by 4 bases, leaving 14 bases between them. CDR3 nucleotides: TGTGCCAGCAGTGATTCCGACGCCGGCTATGGCTACACCTTC. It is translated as CASSDSDAGYGYTF.

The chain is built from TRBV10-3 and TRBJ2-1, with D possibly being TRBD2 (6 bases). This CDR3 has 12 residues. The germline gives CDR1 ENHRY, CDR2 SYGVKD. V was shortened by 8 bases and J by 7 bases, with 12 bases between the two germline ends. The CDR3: CAIAGSGNEQFF. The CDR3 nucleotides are TGTGCCATCGCGGGGTCTGGAAATGAGCAGTTCTTC.

The CDR3 nucleotides are TGTGCCAGCAGCAAAAGATATAGGGGAAGGGACAACACCGGGGAGCTGTTTTTT. It encodes CASSKRYRGRDNTGELFF. This chain links TRBV21-1 with TRBJ2-2; the table names TRBD1, a call not compared with the DNA. TRBV21-1 is listed as a pseudogene. This CDR3 spans 18 amino acids.

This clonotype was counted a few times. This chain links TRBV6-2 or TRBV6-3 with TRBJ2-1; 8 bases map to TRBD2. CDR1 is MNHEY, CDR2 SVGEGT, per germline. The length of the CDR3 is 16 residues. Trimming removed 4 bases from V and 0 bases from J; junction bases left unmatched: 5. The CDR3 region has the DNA TGTGCCAGCAGTTGGTTAACTAGCGGCTCCTACAATGAGCAGTTCTTC. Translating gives CASSWLTSGSYNEQFF.

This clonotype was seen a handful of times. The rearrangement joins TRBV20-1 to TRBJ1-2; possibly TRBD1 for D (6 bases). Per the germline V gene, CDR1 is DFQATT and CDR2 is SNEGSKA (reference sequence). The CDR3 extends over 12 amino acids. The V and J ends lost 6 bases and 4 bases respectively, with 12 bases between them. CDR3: CSARTDTYGYTF. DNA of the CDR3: TGCAGTGCCCGGACAGACACCTATGGCTACACCTTC.

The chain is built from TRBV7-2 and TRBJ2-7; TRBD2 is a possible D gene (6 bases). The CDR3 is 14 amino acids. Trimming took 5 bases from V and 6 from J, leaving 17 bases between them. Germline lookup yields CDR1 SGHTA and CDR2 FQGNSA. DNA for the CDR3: TGTGCCAGCAGCCCCGGGGGAGTTTTAGGCGAGCAGTACTTC. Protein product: CASSPGGVLGEQYF.

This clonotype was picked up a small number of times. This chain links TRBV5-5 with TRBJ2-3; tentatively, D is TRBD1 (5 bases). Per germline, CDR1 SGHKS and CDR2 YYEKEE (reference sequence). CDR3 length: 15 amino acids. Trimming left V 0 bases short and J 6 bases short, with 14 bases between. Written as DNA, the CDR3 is TGTGCCAGCAGCTTGGCAGGGATATTCCTCGATACGCAGTATTTT. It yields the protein CASSLAGIFLDTQYF.

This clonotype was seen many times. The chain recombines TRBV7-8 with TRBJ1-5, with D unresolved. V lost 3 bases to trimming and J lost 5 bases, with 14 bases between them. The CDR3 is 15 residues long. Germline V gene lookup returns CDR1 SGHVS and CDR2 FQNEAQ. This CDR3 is CASSFGTSGHQPQHF. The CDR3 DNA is TGTGCCAGCAGCTTCGGCACTAGCGGTCATCAGCCCCAGCATTTT.

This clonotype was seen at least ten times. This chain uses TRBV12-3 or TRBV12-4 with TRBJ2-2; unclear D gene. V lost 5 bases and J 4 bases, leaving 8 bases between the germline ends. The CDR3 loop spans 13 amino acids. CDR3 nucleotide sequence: TGTGCCAGCAGTAAAAGGATCACCGGGGAGCTGTTTTTT. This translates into CASSKRITGELFF.

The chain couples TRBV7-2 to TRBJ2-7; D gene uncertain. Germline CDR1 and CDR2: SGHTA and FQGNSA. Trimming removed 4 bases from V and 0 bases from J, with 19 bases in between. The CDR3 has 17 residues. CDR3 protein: CASSYPGSRLSSYEQYF. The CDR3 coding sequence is TGTGCCAGCAGCTACCCTGGTAGCAGGTTAAGCTCCTACGAGCAGTACTTC.

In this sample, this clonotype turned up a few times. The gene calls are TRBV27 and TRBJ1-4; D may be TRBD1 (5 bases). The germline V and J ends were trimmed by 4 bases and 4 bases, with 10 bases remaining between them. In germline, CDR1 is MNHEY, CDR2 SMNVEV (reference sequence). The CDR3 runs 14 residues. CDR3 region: CASSSGLSNEKLFF. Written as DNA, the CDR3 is TGTGCCAGCAGTTCGGGACTGAGTAATGAAAAACTGTTTTTT.

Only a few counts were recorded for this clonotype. Written as DNA, the CDR3 is TGTGCCAGCAGGAAAAAGGGTTCGGCGAACACTGAAGCTTTCTTT. Translation: CASRKKGSANTEAFF. This sequence joins TRBV6-2 or TRBV6-3 and TRBJ1-1; D gene unclear. The CDR3 runs to 15 residues. The V gene lost 6 bases and the J gene lost 1 base, with 15 bases spanning the gap. Germline CDR1 and CDR2: MNHEY and SVGEGT.

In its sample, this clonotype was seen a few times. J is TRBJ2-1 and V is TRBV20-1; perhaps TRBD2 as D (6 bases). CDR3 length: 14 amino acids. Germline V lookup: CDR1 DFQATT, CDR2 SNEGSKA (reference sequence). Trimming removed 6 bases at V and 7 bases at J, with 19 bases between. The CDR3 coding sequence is TGCAGTGCCCGTAAGGCGGGAATTATGAATGAGCAGTTCTTC. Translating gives CSARKAGIMNEQFF.

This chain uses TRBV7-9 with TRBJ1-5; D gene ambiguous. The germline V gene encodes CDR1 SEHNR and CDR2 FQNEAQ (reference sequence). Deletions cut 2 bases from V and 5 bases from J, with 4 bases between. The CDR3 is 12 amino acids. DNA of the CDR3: TGTGCCAGCAGCTTATTTGATCAGCCCCAGCATTTT. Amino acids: CASSLFDQPQHF.